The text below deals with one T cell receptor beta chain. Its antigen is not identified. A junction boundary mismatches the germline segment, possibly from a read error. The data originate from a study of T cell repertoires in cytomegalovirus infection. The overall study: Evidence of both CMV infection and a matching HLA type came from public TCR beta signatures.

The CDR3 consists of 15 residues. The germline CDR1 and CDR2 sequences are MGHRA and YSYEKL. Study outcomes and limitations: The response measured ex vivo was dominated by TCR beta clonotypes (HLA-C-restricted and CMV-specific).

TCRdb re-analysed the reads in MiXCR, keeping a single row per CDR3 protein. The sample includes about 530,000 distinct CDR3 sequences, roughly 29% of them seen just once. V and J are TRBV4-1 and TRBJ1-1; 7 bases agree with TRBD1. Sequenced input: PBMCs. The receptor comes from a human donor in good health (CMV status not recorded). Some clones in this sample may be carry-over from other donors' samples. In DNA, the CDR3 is TGTGCCAGCAGTCAATACGGGACAGCGAACACTGAAGCTTTCTTT. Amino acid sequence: CASSQYGTANTEAFF.